A single sample gave rise to the 16 T cell receptor beta chains below, sequenced in a study of blood T cells in healthy people across ages. A sample-barcoded 5' primer and a J-beta primer mix were used in a second PCR of roughly 7 to 11 cycles. TCRdb ran MiXCR on the 5' RACE reads and lists one entry per CDR3 protein. The sample has some 940,000 distinct CDR3 sequences, 25% to 35% seen once; the top ten hold about 9.4%. These data also featured in a second study, about T cells of mothers and their children.

What was sequenced was blood. These TCRs come from a woman aged 40 to 49 in good health.

This clonotype was found a few times. The chain recombines TRBV5-1 with TRBJ1-1; D ambiguous. V was pared by 4 bases and J by 3 bases, with 10 bases between. Germline V gene lookup returns CDR1 SGHRS and CDR2 YFSETQ. The CDR3 totals 13 residues. The CDR3, as DNA: TGCGCCAGCAGCCAAGCGGTGGACACTGAAGCTTTCTTT. Residues: CASSQAVDTEAFF.

Notes on this clonotype: Its ends do not fully match the called genes, so a read error is possible. The gene calls are TRBV5-1 and TRBJ2-7; tentatively, D is TRBD2 (6 bases). CDR1 SGHRS and CDR2 YFSETQ come from the germline V gene. The CDR3 is made up of 15 amino acids. The CDR3 is CASNLLAREAYEQYF. The CDR3 region has the DNA TGCGCCAGCAACTTGTTGGCCAGGGAGGCCTACGAGCAGTACTTC. Combining the CDR3 with reference TRBV5-1 and TRBJ2-7 gives the whole variable domain KAGVTQTPRYLIKTRGQQVTLSCSPISGHRSVSWYQQTPGQGLQFLFEYFSETQRNKGNFPGRFSGRQFSNSRSEMNVSTLELGDSALYLCASNLLAREAYEQYFGPGTRLTVT.

At least ten counts were recorded for this clonotype. The J gene is TRBJ1-3, the V gene TRBV7-9, with D unclear. V lost 5 bases and J lost 8, with 16 bases in between. Germline V gene lookup returns CDR1 SEHNR and CDR2 FQNEAQ (reference sequence). This CDR3 has 14 amino acids. The CDR3 DNA reads as TGTGCCAGCAGCCCCCGAAGGGTTGGCGACACCATATATTTT. This gives the protein CASSPRRVGDTIYF.

At least ten counts were recorded for this clonotype. This chain links TRBV25-1 with TRBJ2-3; no clear D. Germline V gene lookup returns CDR1 MGHDK and CDR2 SYGVNS. This CDR3 has 13 residues. V was shortened by 4 bases and J by 5 bases, with 10 bases between the two germline ends. CDR3 in DNA: TGTGCCAGCAGTGTCCTAGGCGGAGATACGCAGTATTTT. Amino acid sequence: CASSVLGGDTQYF.

This clonotype was picked up a small number of times. J is TRBJ1-1 and V is TRBV12-3 or TRBV12-4; possibly TRBD1 for D (6 bases). CDR3 length: 12 amino acids. V was trimmed by 6 bases and J by 1 base, leaving 6 bases between them. CDR3 region: CASRGQNTEAFF. CDR3 nucleotide sequence: TGTGCCAGCAGGGGACAGAACACTGAAGCTTTCTTT.

About this clonotype itself: A much larger clonotype is one base distant, so this may be a read error. The J gene is TRBJ1-2, the V gene TRBV25-1; 7 positions agree with TRBD1. V was pared by 6 bases and J by 1 base, with 8 bases of the junction left unmatched. This CDR3 comprises 15 residues. The V gene's germline CDR1 is MGHDK and CDR2 SYGVNS. CDR3 sequence (DNA): TGTGCCAGCAGGGAACGACAGGGTGGTAACTATGGCTACACCTTC. Encoded protein: CASRERQGGNYGYTF.

For this clonotype: One junction end does not reproduce the germline sequence, and a read error may be involved. The rearrangement uses TRBV5-6 and TRBJ1-1, with D possibly TRBD1 on 5 matching bases. The CDR3 extends over 13 amino acids. The V gene's germline CDR1 is SGHDT and CDR2 YYEEEE. This chain's CDR3 is CTSRAVLNTEAFF. The CDR3 DNA reads as TGTACCAGCAGGGCAGTGCTGAACACTGAAGCTTTCTTT.

This clonotype was recorded once. Relative to the germline gene, one junction end is altered; a read error may explain this. V gene TRBV12-3 or TRBV12-4 combines with J gene TRBJ1-1; a possible D gene is TRBD1 (6 bases). There are 13 residues in the CDR3. The CDR3 region is CASSLEGHTETFF. The CDR3 DNA reads TGTGCCAGCAGTTTAGAGGGACACACTGAAACTTTCTTT.

This clonotype has a count of ten or more. This chain connects TRBV20-1 to TRBJ2-7; the match to TRBD2 covers 8 bases. There are 13 residues in the CDR3. With V trimmed by 4 bases and J by 2 bases, 4 bases remained unmatched. The germline V gene encodes CDR1 DFQATT and CDR2 SNEGSKA (reference sequence). In DNA, the CDR3 is TGCAGTGCTAAGCGGGGGACCACCTACGAGCAGTACTTC. Translated: CSAKRGTTYEQYF.

This clonotype appeared many times. This chain uses TRBV12-3 or TRBV12-4 with TRBJ2-7; D may correspond to TRBD1 or TRBD2 (5 bases each). V shed 4 bases and J shed 2 bases, with 12 bases lying between them. The CDR3 runs to 14 residues. This CDR3 reads CASSSPRDPYEQYF. CDR3 nucleotides: TGTGCCAGCAGTTCCCCCCGGGACCCCTACGAGCAGTACTTC.

V and J are TRBV7-2 and TRBJ1-4, with D possibly matching TRBD1 (5 bases). The germline V gene encodes CDR1 SGHTA and CDR2 FQGNSA. The CDR3 loop spans 14 amino acids. Trimming pared 5 bases from V and 7 bases from J, leaving 14 bases between. The CDR3 here is CASSPGGDGEKLFF. The CDR3, as DNA: TGTGCCAGCAGCCCAGGAGGGGACGGTGAAAAACTGTTTTTT.

The table lists this clonotype with a few counts. The chain couples TRBV5-6 to TRBJ2-3, with D hard to call. Deletions cut 1 base from V and 4 bases from J, with 13 bases between. The CDR3 spans 15 residues. Germline lookup yields CDR1 SGHDT and CDR2 YYEEEE. CDR3 protein: CASSLYGSTADTQYF. The DNA of the CDR3 is TGTGCCAGCAGCTTGTATGGCAGTACGGCAGATACGCAGTATTTT.

This clonotype occurred many times. The CDR3 reads CASSVRLAGSYEQYF. Written as DNA, the CDR3 is TGCGCCAGCAGCGTTCGACTAGCGGGGAGCTACGAGCAGTACTTC. The chain recombines TRBV5-1 with TRBJ2-7; 11 nucleotides line up with TRBD2. V lost 4 bases, J lost 3 bases, and 6 bases stayed unmatched. CDR1 is SGHRS, CDR2 YFSETQ, per germline. CDR3 length: 15 residues.

This clonotype was picked up a small number of times. J is TRBJ2-2 and V is TRBV29-1; no definite D call. Germline loops: CDR1 SQVTM, CDR2 ANQGSEA. V was cut by 4 bases and J by 1 base, with 10 bases left in between. The CDR3 totals 14 residues. The CDR3 spells CSVVPPGNTGELFF. The CDR3 nucleotides are TGCAGCGTTGTGCCGCCAGGGAACACCGGGGAGCTGTTTTTT.

This clonotype has more than one count but fewer than ten. This may be a read error: a much more frequent sequence differs by one nucleotide. V usage is TRBV5-5 and J usage is TRBJ2-5; no clear D. The germline gives CDR1 SGHKS, CDR2 YYEKEE (reference sequence). The CDR3 is 14 residues long. The CDR3 here is CAGSLAALQETQYF. In nucleotides, the CDR3 is TGTGCCGGCAGCTTGGCCGCCCTGCAGGAGACCCAGTACTTC.

This clonotype was counted between two and nine times. This chain joins TRBV28 and TRBJ1-4; tentative D call: TRBD1 (5 bases). The CDR3 is made up of 16 amino acids. Germline CDR1 is MDHEN and CDR2 is SYDVKM. Trimming shortened V by 5 bases and J by 0 bases, and 13 bases separated the two germline ends. The CDR3 nucleotides read TGTGCCAGCAGTGCCGCAGGACACCCAACTAATGAAAAACTGTTTTTT. Protein sequence: CASSAAGHPTNEKLFF.